The 16 T cell receptor beta chains below were found in one sample sequenced in a study of blood T cell repertoires in COVID-19. TCRdb's copy holds only in-frame clones and misses some; the assay was immunoSEQ multiplex PCR. This sample has 150,000 to 170,000 clones, with roughly 89% found just once. The specimen was peripheral blood. These receptors all stem from a man in his fifties or sixties with acute or convalescent COVID-19.

This clone has only one observation. J is TRBJ1-1 and V is TRBV9; TRBD1 might be the D (6 bases). Looked up from germline, CDR1 is SGDLS and CDR2 is YYNGEE. Trimming pared 3 bases from V and 1 base from J, leaving 13 bases between. The CDR3 length is 15 residues. The CDR3 loop is CASSALTGRNTEAFF. The CDR3 nucleotides read TGTGCCAGCAGCGCCCTAACAGGGAGGAACACTGAAGCTTTCTTT.

The chain links TRBV7-9 to TRBJ2-3; TRBD2 agrees at 7 bases. The CDR3 runs 15 residues. Germline V lookup: CDR1 SEHNR, CDR2 FQNEAQ (reference sequence). V lost 6 bases to trimming and J lost 4 bases; unmatched junction nucleotides: 10. The CDR3 spells CASSFSREFADTQYF. CDR3 bases: TGTGCCAGCAGTTTCTCGCGGGAGTTTGCAGATACGCAGTATTTT.

The V and J genes are TRBV15 and TRBJ2-1; 14 bases map to TRBD2. Trimming removed 5 bases from V and 7 bases from J; junction bases left unmatched: 16. The CDR3 spans 19 residues. Germline CDR1 is LNHNV and CDR2 is YYDKDF (reference sequence). The CDR3, as DNA: TGTGCCACCAGCTCCGATCGGGGGGTCAGACTAGCGGGAGGGAATGAGCAGTTCTTC. Amino acids: CATSSDRGVRLAGGNEQFF.

The chain uses TRBV15 and TRBJ1-4; TRBD1 might be the D (6 bases). CDR1 is LNHNV and CDR2 is YYDKDF in the germline V gene (reference sequence). The V and J ends lost 0 bases and 6 bases respectively, with 14 bases between them. This CDR3 is built from 16 residues. The CDR3 here is CATSREGPTGYEKLFF. In DNA, the CDR3 is TGTGCCACCAGCAGAGAAGGGCCAACAGGGTATGAAAAACTGTTTTTT.

The rearrangement links TRBV21-1 to TRBJ1-1. TRBV21-1 is described as a pseudogene. The CDR3 runs to 13 residues. CDR3 sequence (DNA): TGTGCCAGCAGCAAGGGGGGAAACACTGAAGCTTTCTTT. Amino acid sequence: CASSKGGNTEAFF.

The J gene is TRBJ1-5, the V gene TRBV6-2 or TRBV6-3; D gene ambiguous. V lost 5 bases and J 0 bases, leaving 11 bases between the germline ends. The germline CDR1 and CDR2 sequences are MNHEY and SVGEGT. The CDR3 is 15 residues long. The CDR3 DNA is TGTGCCAGCAGTCCGGACTGGAATAGCAATCAGCCCCAGCATTTT. Its translation is CASSPDWNSNQPQHF.

CDR3 residues: CSCLPGTDTQYF. The CDR3 DNA reads TGCAGCTGTCTCCCCGGCACAGATACGCAGTATTTT. The chain recombines TRBV29-1 with TRBJ2-3; D remains ambiguous. Germline V lookup: CDR1 SQVTM, CDR2 ANQGSEA. The CDR3 extends over 12 amino acids. V dropped 8 bases and J dropped 1 base, with 10 bases sitting between them.

V and J are TRBV25-1 and TRBJ2-7; D perhaps matches TRBD2 (5 bases). The CDR3 contains 13 residues. The V and J ends lost 3 bases and 5 bases respectively, with 11 bases between them. From germline, CDR1 is MGHDK and CDR2 SYGVNS. Here the CDR3 reads CASSDPSYHEQYF. For the CDR3, the DNA is TGTGCCAGCAGTGACCCTAGCTACCACGAGCAGTACTTC.

The chain combines TRBV5-1 with TRBJ1-6, with 8 bases lining up with TRBD1. CDR1 and CDR2 (germline): SGHRS, YFSETQ. There are 14 residues in the CDR3. The CDR3 coding sequence is TGCGAAACGCAGGACAGGGTCTATAATTCACCCCTCCACTTT. It translates to CETQDRVYNSPLHF.

This clone has just one count. The J gene is TRBJ1-1, the V gene TRBV6-5; 7 positions agree with TRBD1. The CDR3 contains 14 residues. The ends lost 2 bases at V and 5 bases at J; junction bases unmatched: 5. Per the germline V gene, CDR1 is MNHEY and CDR2 is SVGAGI. The CDR3 region has the DNA TGTGCCAGCAGTTACCTACAGGGGAGAACTGAAGCTTTCTTT. It codes for CASSYLQGRTEAFF.

V usage is TRBV7-3 and J usage is TRBJ1-3; D remains unclear. The CDR3 loop spans 13 amino acids. Germline values: CDR1 SGHTA, CDR2 FQGTGA. V dropped 5 bases and J dropped 4 bases, with 9 bases sitting between them. The CDR3 region is CASSPDIGNTIYF. In DNA, the CDR3 is TGTGCCAGCAGCCCAGACATAGGAAACACCATATATTTT.

This chain joins TRBV7-2 and TRBJ2-3, with D perhaps matching TRBD2 (7 bases). The V gene lost 6 bases and the J gene lost 2 bases, with 21 bases spanning the gap. Germline lookup yields CDR1 SGHTA and CDR2 FQGNSA. The CDR3 runs 17 residues. The CDR3 sequence is CASSLVGGGLLTDTQYF. Written as DNA, the CDR3 is TGTGCCAGCAGTCTAGTGGGAGGGGGGCTACTCACAGATACGCAGTATTTT.

The chain employs TRBV9 and TRBJ1-6; possible D gene TRBD1, 6 bases. V gave up 0 bases and J gave up 6 bases, with 10 bases separating them. The CDR3 length is 15 residues. CDR1 is SGDLS, CDR2 YYNGEE, per germline. The CDR3 here is CASSVVGQLNSPLHF. The DNA of the CDR3 is TGTGCCAGCAGCGTAGTAGGACAGCTTAATTCACCCCTCCACTTT.

CDR3 nucleotides: TGTGCCAGCTCGACAGTTTACAACACTGAAGCTTTCTTT. Translation: CASSTVYNTEAFF. The chain carries TRBV28 and TRBJ1-1, with D maybe TRBD1 (5 bases). V was clipped by 8 bases and J by 2 bases, with 12 bases between them. The V gene's germline CDR1 is MDHEN and CDR2 SYDVKM. This CDR3 is 13 amino acids long.

The genes are TRBV14 and TRBJ2-6; D is undetermined. Germline V gives CDR1 SGHDN, CDR2 FVKESK. Trimming shortened V by 0 bases and J by 0 bases, and 6 bases separated the two germline ends. The CDR3 contains 16 residues. The CDR3: CASSQDLYSGANVLTF. The CDR3 coding sequence is TGTGCCAGCAGCCAAGATCTATACTCTGGGGCCAACGTCCTGACTTTC.

A few counts support this clone. This chain uses TRBV18 with TRBJ1-5, with D maybe TRBD1 (6 bases). Trimming pared 4 bases from V and 7 bases from J, leaving 11 bases between. The CDR3 totals 13 residues. Germline V lookup: CDR1 KGHSH, CDR2 LQKENI. CDR3 in amino acids: CASSLSGEQPQHF. CDR3 in DNA: TGTGCCAGCTCACTTTCAGGGGAACAGCCCCAGCATTTT.